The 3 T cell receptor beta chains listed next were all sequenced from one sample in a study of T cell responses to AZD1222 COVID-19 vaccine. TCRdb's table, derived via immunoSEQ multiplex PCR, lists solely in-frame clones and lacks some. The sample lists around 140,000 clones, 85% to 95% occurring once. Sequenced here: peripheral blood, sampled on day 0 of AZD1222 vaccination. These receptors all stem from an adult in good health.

This chain's CDR3 is CASSPPSGTDHYEQYF. The CDR3 DNA is TGTGCCAGCAGCCCCCCTAGCGGGACGGACCATTACGAGCAGTACTTC. This chain links TRBV9 with TRBJ2-7; 9 nucleotides match TRBD2. Germline V CDR1 and CDR2: SGDLS, YYNGEE. This CDR3 contains 16 residues. Losses at the gene ends were 4 bases for V and 4 bases for J; bases not matched to a gene: 12.

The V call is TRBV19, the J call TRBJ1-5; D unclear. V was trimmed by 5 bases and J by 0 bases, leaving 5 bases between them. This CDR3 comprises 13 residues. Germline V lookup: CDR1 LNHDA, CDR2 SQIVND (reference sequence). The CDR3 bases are TGTGCCAGTAGTGTGCTTAGCAATCAGCCCCAGCATTTT. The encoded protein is CASSVLSNQPQHF.

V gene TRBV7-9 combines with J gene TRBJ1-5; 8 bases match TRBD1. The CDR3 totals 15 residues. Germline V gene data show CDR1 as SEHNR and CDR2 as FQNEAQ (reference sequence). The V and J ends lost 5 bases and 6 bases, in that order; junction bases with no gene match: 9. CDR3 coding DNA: TGTGCCAGCAGCCCCGGGACAGGTCTAAGTCAGCCCCAGCATTTT. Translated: CASSPGTGLSQPQHF.